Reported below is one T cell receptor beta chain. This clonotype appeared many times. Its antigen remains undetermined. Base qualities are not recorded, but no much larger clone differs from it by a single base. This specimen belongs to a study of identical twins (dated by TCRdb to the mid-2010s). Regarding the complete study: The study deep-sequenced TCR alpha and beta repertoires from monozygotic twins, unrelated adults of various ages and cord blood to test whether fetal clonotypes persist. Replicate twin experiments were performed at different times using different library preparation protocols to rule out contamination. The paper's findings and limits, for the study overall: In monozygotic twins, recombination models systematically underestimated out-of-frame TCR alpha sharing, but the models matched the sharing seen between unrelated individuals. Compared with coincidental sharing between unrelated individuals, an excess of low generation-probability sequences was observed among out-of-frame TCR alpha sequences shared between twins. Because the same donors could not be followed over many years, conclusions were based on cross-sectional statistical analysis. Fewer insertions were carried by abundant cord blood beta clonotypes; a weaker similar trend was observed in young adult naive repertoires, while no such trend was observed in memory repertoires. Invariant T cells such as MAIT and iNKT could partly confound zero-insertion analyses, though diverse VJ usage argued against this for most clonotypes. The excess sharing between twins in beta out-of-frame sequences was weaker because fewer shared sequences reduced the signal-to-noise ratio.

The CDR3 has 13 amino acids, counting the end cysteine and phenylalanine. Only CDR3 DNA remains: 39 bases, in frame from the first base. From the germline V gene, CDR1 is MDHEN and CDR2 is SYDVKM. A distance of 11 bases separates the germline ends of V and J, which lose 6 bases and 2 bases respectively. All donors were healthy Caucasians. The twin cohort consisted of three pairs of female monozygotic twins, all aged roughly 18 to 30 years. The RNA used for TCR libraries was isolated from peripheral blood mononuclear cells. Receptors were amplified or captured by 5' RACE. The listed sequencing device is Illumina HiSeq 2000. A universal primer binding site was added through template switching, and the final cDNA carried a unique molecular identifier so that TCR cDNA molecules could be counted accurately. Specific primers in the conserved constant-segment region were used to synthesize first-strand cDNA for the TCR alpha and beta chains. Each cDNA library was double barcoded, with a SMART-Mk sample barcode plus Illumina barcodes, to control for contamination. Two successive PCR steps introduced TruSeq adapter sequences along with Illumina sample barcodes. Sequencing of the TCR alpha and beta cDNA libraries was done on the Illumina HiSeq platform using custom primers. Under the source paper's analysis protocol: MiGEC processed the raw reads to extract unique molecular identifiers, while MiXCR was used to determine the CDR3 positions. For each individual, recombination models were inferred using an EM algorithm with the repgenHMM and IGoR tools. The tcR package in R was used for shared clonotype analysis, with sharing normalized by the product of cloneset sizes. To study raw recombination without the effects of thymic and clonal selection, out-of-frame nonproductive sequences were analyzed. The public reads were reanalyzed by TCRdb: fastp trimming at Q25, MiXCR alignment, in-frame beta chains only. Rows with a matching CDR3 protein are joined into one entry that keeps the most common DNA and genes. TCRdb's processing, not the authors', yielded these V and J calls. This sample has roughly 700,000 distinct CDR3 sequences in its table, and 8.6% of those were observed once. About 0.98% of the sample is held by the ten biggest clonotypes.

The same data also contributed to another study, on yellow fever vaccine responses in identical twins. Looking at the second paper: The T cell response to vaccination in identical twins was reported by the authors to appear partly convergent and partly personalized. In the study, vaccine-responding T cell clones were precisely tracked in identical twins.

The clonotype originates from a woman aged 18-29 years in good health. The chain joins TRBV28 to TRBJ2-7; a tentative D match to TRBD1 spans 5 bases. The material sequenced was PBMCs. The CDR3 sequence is CASSSRQTYEQYF. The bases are TGTGCCAGCAGCTCAAGACAGACCTACGAGCAGTACTTC.